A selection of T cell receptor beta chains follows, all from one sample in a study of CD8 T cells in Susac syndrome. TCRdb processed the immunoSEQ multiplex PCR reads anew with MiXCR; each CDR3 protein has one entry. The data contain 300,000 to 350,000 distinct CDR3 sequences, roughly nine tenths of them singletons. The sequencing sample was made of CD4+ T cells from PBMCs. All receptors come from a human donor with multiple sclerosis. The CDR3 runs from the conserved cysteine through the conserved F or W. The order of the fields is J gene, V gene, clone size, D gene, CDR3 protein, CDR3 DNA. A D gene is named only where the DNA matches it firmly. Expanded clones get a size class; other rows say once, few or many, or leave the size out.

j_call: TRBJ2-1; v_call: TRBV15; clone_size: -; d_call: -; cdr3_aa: CATSGRGAYNEQFF; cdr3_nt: TGTGCCACCAGCGGCCGGGGAGCCTACAATGAGCAGTTCTTC
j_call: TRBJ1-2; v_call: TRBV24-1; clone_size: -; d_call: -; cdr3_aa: CATSDPGIYGYTF; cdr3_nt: TGTGCCACCAGTGATCCGGGGATCTATGGCTACACCTTC
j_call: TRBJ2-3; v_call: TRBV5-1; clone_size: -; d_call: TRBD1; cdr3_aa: CASSPTGQASTDTQYF; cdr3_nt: TGCGCCAGCAGCCCGACCGGACAGGCTAGCACAGATACGCAGTATTTT
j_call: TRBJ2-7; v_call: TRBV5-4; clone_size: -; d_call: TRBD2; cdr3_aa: CASSLQAGVMHEQYF; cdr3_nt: TGTGCCAGCAGCTTGCAGGCGGGAGTAATGCACGAGCAGTACTTC
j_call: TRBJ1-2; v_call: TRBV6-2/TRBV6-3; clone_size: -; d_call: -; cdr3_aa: CASTEMGRNYGYTF; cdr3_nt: TGTGCCAGCACAGAGATGGGCAGGAACTATGGCTACACCTTC
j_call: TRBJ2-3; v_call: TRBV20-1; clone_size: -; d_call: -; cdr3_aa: CSASTPGSTQYF; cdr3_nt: TGCAGTGCTAGTACTCCCGGCAGTACGCAGTATTTT
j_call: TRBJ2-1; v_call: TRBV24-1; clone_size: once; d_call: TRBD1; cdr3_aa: CATGTGVYDEQFF; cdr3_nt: TGTGCCACCGGGACAGGTGTTTACGATGAGCAGTTCTTC
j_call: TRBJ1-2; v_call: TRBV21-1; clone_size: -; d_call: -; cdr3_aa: CASSKFTGDRIYGYTF; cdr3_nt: TGTGCCAGCAGCAAATTCACCGGCGACCGCATTTATGGCTACACCTTC
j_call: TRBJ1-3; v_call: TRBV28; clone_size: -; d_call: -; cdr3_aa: CASSLTGHSGNTIYF; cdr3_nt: TGTGCCAGCAGTCTTACAGGACACTCTGGAAACACCATATATTTT
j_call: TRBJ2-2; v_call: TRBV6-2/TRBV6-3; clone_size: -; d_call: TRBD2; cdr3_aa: CASSYSTSGSYGTGELFF; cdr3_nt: TGTGCCAGCAGTTACTCGACTAGCGGGAGTTACGGCACCGGGGAGCTGTTTTTT
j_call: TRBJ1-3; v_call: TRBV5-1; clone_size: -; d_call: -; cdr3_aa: CAGGNGGNTIYF; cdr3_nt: TGCGCCGGCGGGAATGGGGGAAACACCATATATTTT
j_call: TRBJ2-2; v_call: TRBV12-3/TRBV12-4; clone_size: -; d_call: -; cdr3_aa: CASSPGTGELFF; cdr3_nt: TGTGCCAGCAGTCCTGGGACCGGGGAGCTGTTTTTT
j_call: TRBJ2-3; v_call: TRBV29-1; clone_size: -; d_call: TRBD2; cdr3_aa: CSVASTSVSTDTQYF; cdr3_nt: TGCAGCGTTGCCTCGACTAGCGTGAGCACAGATACGCAGTATTTT
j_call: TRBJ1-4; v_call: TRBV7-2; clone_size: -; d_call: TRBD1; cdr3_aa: CASSPRTGPPEKLFF; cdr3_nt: TGTGCCAGCAGCCCGCGGACAGGTCCGCCTGAAAAACTGTTTTTT
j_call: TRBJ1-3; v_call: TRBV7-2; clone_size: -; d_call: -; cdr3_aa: CASSLEVTRAGNTIYF; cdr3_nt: TGTGCCAGCAGCTTAGAAGTGACCAGGGCAGGAAACACCATATATTTT
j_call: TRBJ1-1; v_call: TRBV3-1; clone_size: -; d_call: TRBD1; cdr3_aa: CASSLNQGGTEAFF; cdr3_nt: TGTGCCAGCAGTCTAAATCAGGGGGGCACTGAAGCTTTCTTT
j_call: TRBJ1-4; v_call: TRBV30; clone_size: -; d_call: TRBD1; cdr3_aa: CAWSLGQGGEKLFF; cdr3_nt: TGTGCCTGGAGTCTGGGACAGGGTGGTGAAAAACTGTTTTTT